This T cell receptor beta chain derives from a study of vaccination effects on CD4 cells after COVID-19 (dated by TCRdb to between 2022 and 2023). Study-level background: Each participant received two doses of an mRNA SARS-CoV-2 vaccine, either BNT162b2 or mRNA-1273. In both COVID-19 convalescent patients and infection-naive vaccine recipients, the study compared SARS-CoV-2 spike-specific CD4+ TCR repertoires from before mRNA vaccination with those from after it. A total of approximately 9 COVID-19 convalescent patients and a handful of SARS-CoV-2-naive healthy vaccine recipients were included in the full study. In the study, cultures from other donors were sequenced using the Oncomine TCR Beta short-read assay on an Illumina iSeq 100. Beyond this particular receptor, the publication reports: Only a small number of convalescent patients were included, and no early post-infection timepoints were available, which limited the study. In healthy vaccine recipients, vaccine-induced clones were almost all SARS-CoV-2 mono-reactive, with only 1 of 255 cross-reactive with common cold coronaviruses. Clones induced by infection and clones induced by vaccination both contracted markedly at late timepoints after vaccination, which fits with T cell responses waning over time.

To prepare the library, the immunoSEQ multiplex PCR assay was applied. TCR beta CDR3 sequencing was performed on DNA from the cultured, isolated CD4+ T cells. The paper's processing steps were these. Non-productive TCR sequences were removed, reads were trimmed to the CDR3 region, and CDR3s of at least 7 amino acids were retained. Antigen-specific clonotypes were identified with the MANAFEST web app by comparing expansion in peptide wells against reference cultures. To count as positive, a clone had to show expansion at FDR<0.05 compared with the reference and with all other wells, an odds ratio above 5, and a frequency above 0.1% in two replicate wells. Cross-reactive clonotypes were defined as significantly expanded in SARS-CoV-2 spike wells and in at least one common cold coronavirus spike condition. Using the stringdist R package, CDR3 similarity was measured by Levenshtein distance, and unrooted trees were constructed with ape in R 3.6.1. Sourced from immuneACCESS, this table was stored by TCRdb with only in-frame sequences that have V and J called. A share of the clones is absent; for the studies checked, an unresolved V gene accounts for under half, and the remainder has no known explanation. V and J calls and clone size are copied from that table; D and trimming were computed from the DNA. The sample table records 62,000 or so clones; 80% of these occur just once. 12% of the sample belongs to the ten largest clones.

The ViraFEST assay stimulated PBMC with viral peptide pools and then used TCR sequencing to identify antigen-specific CD4+ T cell clonotypes by expansion. After 10 days of culture, CD4+ T cells were isolated with the EasySep CD4+ T cell isolation kit. Negative nucleocapsid antibody results before and after vaccination confirmed that the healthy vaccine recipients had no prior SARS-CoV-2 infection. About 2.1 million PBMC per well were cultured in IMDM with 5% human AB serum, 9 to 10 IU/ml IL-2 and gentamicin, plus 10 ug/ml peptides. On days 3 and 7, half of the culture medium was replaced with fresh IL-2-containing medium. Unless otherwise noted, each peptide stimulation condition was cultured in triplicate wells. PBMC were separated from whole blood using Ficoll-Paque Plus gradient centrifugation and were then either cryopreserved at -140C or used fresh. The overlapping peptide pools covered the spike proteins of SARS-CoV-2 and of the common cold coronaviruses HCoV-NL63, HCoV-OC43 and HCoV-229E. The QIAamp micro DNA kit was used to extract genomic DNA from the cultured CD4+ T cells.

Inclusive of the bounding cysteine and valine, the CDR3 is 12 residues long. Just CDR3 DNA is preserved here, 36 bases in frame from base 1. V and J are trimmed by 4 bases and 7 bases, and the gene matches miss 5 bases of the junction. CDR1 and CDR2 were assigned from the germline V gene as SGDLS and YYNGEE. A remark on this clone: What antigen it recognizes has not been identified. Qualities for individual bases were not recorded, and no much larger clone is one base off.

Sequenced here: CD4+ T cells from PBMCs cultured with SARS-CoV-2 spike peptides, sampled before COVID-19 vaccination. What this sample's cell subset or site label stands for: SARS-CoV-2 spike overlapping peptide pool stimulation. This TCR derives from a human donor who received a COVID-19 vaccine. The rearrangement joined TRBV9 to TRBJ2-7, with TRBD1 identical over 7 junction bases. The CDR3 region has the sequence CASSRQGEEQYV. The DNA is as follows: TGTGCCAGCAGCAGACAGGGAGAGGAGCAGTACGTC.